This T cell receptor (beta chain) was recovered during a study of blood T cells in healthy people across ages. General study results and limits: The unsorted PBMCs prevented any conclusive comparison of naive versus antigen-experienced cells. Strong correlation linked observed beta diversity and percent naive T cells.

Sample-barcoded 5' priming and a J-beta primer mix drove a second PCR of roughly 6 to 12 cycles. Every molecule of cDNA carried a tag from a template-switch adaptor with 12 random nucleotides. Each CDR3 protein gets one entry after TCRdb re-called the 5' RACE reads with MiXCR. The sample has 800,000 to 950,000 distinct CDR3 sequences; about 34% are singletons. Note on this clonotype: Its specificity is unknown.

Germline values: CDR1 MNHEY, CDR2 SMNVEV (reference sequence). The junction had 3 bases not matched to a gene; V was cut back by 2 bases and J by 2 bases. The CDR3 contains 14 residues. Material for sequencing was blood. The chain links TRBV27 to TRBJ2-7; 7 nucleotides agree with TRBD1. The receptor's source is a man aged 18 to 29 in good health. The CDR3 loop reads CASSLLGQAYEQYF. CDR3 in DNA: TGTGCCAGCAGTTTACTCGGACAGGCCTACGAGCAGTACTTC.